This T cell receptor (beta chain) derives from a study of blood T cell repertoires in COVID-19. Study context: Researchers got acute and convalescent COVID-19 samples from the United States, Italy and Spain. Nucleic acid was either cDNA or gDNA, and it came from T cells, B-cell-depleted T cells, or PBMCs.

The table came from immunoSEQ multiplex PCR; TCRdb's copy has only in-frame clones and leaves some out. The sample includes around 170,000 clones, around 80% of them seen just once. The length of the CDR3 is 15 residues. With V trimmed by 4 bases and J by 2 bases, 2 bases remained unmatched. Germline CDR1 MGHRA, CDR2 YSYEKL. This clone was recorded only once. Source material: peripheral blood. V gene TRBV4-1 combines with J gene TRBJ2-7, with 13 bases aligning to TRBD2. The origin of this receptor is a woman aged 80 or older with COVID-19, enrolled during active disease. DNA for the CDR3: TGCGCCAGCAGCCGGGGGACTAGCGGGACCTACGAGCAGTACTTC. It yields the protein CASSRGTSGTYEQYF.